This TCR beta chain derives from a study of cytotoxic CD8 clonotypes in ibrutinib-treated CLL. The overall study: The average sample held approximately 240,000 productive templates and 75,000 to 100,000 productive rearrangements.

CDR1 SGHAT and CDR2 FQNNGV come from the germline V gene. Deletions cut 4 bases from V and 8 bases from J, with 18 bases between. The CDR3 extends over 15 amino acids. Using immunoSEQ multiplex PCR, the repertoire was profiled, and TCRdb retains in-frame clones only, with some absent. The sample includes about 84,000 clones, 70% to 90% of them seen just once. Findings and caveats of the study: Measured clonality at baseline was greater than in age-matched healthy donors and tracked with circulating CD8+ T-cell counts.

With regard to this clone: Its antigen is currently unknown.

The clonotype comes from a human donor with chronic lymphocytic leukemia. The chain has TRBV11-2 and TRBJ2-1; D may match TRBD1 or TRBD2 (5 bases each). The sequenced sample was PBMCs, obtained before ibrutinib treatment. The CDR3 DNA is TGTGCCAGCAGCTCAATGCCGGGACCCGACGATGAGCAGTTCTTC. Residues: CASSSMPGPDDEQFF.